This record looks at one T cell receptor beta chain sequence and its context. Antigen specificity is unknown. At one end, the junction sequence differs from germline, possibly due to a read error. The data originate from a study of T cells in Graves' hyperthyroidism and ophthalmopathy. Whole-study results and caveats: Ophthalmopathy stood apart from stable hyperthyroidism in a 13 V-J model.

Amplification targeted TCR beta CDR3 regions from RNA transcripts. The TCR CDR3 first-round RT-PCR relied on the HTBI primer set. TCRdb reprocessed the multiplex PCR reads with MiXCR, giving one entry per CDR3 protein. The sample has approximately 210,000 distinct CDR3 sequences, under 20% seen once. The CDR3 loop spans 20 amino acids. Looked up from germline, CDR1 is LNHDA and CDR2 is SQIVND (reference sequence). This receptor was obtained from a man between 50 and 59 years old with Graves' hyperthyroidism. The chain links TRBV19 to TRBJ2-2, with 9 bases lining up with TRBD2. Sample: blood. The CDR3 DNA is TGTGCCAGTAGTACACCACCCCCTCTAGCGGGACACTATTACACCGGGGAGCTGTCTTTT. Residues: CASSTPPPLAGHYYTGELSF. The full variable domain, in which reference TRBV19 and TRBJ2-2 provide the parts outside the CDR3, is DGGITQSPKYLFRKEGQNVTLSCEQNLNHDAMYWYRQDPGQGLRLIYYSQIVNDFQKGDIAEGYSVSREKKESFPLTVTSAQKNPTAFYLCASSTPPPLAGHYYTGELSFGEGSRLTVL.